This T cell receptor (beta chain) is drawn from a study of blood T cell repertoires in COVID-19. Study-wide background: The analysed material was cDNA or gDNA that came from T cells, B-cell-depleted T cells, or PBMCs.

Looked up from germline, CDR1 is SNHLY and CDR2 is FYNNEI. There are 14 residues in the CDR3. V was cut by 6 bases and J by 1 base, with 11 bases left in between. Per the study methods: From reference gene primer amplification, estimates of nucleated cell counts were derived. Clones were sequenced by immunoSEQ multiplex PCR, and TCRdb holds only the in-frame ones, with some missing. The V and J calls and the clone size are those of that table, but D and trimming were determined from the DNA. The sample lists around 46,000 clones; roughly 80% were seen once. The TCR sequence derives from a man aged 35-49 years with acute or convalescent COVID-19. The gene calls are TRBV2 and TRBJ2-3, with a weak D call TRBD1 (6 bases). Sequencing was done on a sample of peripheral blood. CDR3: CASRFAGGTDTQYF. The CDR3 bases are TGTGCCAGCAGATTTGCAGGGGGCACAGATACGCAGTATTTT.